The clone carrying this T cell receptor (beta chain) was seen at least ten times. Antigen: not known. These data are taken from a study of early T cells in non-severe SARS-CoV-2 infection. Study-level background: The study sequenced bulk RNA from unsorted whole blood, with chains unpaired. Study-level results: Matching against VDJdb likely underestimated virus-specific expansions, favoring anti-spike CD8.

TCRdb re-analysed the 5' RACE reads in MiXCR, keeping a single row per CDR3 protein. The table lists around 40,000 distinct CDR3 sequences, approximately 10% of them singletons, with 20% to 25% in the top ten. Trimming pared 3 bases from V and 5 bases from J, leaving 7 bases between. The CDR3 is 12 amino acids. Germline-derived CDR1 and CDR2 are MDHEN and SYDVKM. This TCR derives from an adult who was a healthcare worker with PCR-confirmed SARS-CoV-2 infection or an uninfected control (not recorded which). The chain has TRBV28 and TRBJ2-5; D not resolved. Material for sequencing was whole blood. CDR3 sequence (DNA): TGTGCCAGCAGTTTGACCCGGGAGACCCAGTACTTC. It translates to CASSLTRETQYF.